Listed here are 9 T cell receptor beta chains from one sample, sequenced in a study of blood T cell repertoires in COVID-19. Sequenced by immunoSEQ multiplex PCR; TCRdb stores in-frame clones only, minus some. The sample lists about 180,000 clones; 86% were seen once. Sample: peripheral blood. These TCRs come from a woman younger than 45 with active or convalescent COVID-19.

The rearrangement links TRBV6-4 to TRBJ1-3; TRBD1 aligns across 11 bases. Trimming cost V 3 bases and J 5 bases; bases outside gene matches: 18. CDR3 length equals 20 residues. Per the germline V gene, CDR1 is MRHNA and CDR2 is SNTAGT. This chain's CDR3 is CASSESPGTGGYRRRNTIYF. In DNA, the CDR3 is TGTGCCAGCAGTGAATCTCCCGGGACAGGGGGATATAGACGTCGAAACACCATATATTTT.

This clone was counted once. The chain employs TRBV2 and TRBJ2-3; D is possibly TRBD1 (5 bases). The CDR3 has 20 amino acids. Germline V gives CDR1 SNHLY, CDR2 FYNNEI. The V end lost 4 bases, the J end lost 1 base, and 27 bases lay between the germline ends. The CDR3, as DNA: TGTGCCAGCAGTGTGGGGCAGGGATCCATCCCCCGCAGGGGCACAGATACGCAGTATTTT. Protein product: CASSVGQGSIPRRGTDTQYF. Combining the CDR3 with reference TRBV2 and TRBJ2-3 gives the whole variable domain EPEVTQTPSHQVTQMGQEVILRCVPISNHLYFYWYRQILGQKVEFLVSFYNNEISEKSEIFDDQFSVERPDGSNFTLKIRSTKLEDSAMYFCASSVGQGSIPRRGTDTQYFGPGTRLTVL.

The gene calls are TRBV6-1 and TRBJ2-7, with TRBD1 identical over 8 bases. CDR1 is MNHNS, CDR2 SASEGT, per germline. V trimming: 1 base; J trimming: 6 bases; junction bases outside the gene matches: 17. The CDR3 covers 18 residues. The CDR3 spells CASSEGIFVRQGNIEQYF. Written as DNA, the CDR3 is TGTGCCAGCAGTGAAGGAATATTCGTGAGACAGGGGAATATCGAGCAGTACTTC.

The CDR3 DNA reads TGTGCCAGTAGTTGGGCAGGGGACACTGAAGCTTTCTTT. Its translation: CASSWAGDTEAFF. The J gene is TRBJ1-1, the V gene TRBV19, with a possible D match to TRBD1 (6 bases). The CDR3 contains 13 residues. The germline V gene has CDR1 LNHDA and CDR2 SQIVND (reference sequence). Trimming left V 5 bases short and J 3 bases short, with 10 bases between.

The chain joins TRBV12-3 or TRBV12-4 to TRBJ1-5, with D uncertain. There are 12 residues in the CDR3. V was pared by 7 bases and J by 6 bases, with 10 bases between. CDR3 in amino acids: CASMLGGQPQHF. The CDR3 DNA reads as TGTGCCAGCATGCTCGGTGGTCAGCCCCAGCATTTT.

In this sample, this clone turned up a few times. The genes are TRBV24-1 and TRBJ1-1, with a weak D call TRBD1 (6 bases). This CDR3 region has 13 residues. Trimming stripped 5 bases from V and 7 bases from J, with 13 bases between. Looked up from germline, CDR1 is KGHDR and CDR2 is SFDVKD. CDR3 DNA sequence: TGTGCCACCAGTGTTGGGACATTGGGTGAAGCTTTCTTT. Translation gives CATSVGTLGEAFF.

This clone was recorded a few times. The CDR3 loop is CAWSVRRTGRNEETQYF. In DNA form, the CDR3 reads TGTGCCTGGAGTGTACGGAGGACAGGGAGGAATGAAGAGACCCAGTACTTC. The V gene is TRBV30, the J gene TRBJ2-5; 8 bases are shared with TRBD1. CDR1 is GTSNPN, CDR2 SVGIG, per germline (reference sequence). This CDR3 has 17 residues. V shed 0 bases and J 3 bases; nucleotides not matched to a gene: 12.

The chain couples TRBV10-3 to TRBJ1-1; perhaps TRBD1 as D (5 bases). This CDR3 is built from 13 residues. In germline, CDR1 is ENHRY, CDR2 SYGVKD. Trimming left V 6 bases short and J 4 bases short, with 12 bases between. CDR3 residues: CAIRQEPTTEAFF. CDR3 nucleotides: TGTGCCATCAGACAGGAACCAACCACTGAAGCTTTCTTT.

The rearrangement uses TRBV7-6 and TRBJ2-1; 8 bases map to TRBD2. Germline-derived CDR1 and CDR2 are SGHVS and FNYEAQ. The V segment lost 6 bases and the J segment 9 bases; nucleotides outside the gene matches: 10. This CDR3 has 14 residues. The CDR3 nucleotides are TGTGCCAGCAGAGCGGGGGTGGGGCAGAGTGAGCAGTTCTTC. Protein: CASRAGVGQSEQFF.